A selection of T cell receptor beta chains follows, all from one sample in a study of blood T cell repertoires in COVID-19. Using immunoSEQ multiplex PCR, the repertoire was profiled, and TCRdb retains in-frame clones only, with some absent. The sample lists about 140,000 clones, approximately 85% occurring once. Source material: peripheral blood. These receptors came from a man between 65 and 79 years old with acute or convalescent COVID-19. CDR3s include the opening cysteine and the closing phenylalanine or tryptophan. Fields, in order: V gene, clone size, D gene, J gene, CDR3 DNA, CDR3 protein. A D gene is named only where the DNA matches it firmly. Not every row has a clone size; where given, it reads once, few, many or a size class.

TRBV10-2	.	TRBD1	TRBJ2-7	TGCGCCAGCAAGAGACAGGGGGCCTTCTACGAGCAGTACTTC	CASKRQGAFYEQYF
TRBV30	.	.	TRBJ1-5	TGTGCCTGGAGGTCCCGGGAAGCCTTAAGCAATCAGCCCCAGCATTTT	CAWRSREALSNQPQHF
TRBV7-6	.	TRBD1	TRBJ2-2	TGTGCCAGCAGCCCCCGACTCCTGGACAGGGGGCTTGACACCGGGGAGCTGTTTTTT	CASSPRLLDRGLDTGELFF
TRBV3-1/TRBV3-2	.	TRBD2	TRBJ2-1	TGTGCCAGCAGCCAGGGACTAGCGGGAGGTTATGAGCAGTTCTTC	CASSQGLAGGYEQFF
TRBV9	.	TRBD1	TRBJ1-1	TGTGCCAGCAGCTTCCGGACAGGTGAAGCTTTCTTT	CASSFRTGEAFF
TRBV19	.	.	TRBJ1-5	TGTGCCAGTAGTATAGTCACAGGGAATCAGCCCCAGCATTTT	CASSIVTGNQPQHF
TRBV28	.	.	TRBJ2-7	TGTGCCAGCAGTTTGGAGGGAGACGAGCAGTACTTC	CASSLEGDEQYF
TRBV4-2	.	TRBD1	TRBJ1-1	TGTGCCAGCAGCCAAGAGGCTTTACAGGGGTTTTTGGCTTTCTTT	CASSQEALQGFLAFF
TRBV2	.	.	TRBJ2-3	TGTGCCAGCAGCCTAACAGGGGGGGGAGGCTCAGCAGATACGCAGTATTTT	CASSLTGGGGSADTQYF
TRBV10-2	.	TRBD1	TRBJ1-3	TGCGCCAGCAGTGCTCCAACGTCCGGGACAGGAGGAAACACCATATATTTT	CASSAPTSGTGGNTIYF
TRBV27	.	.	TRBJ2-5	TGTGCCAGCAGTTTGACGGGAGAGACCCAGTACTTC	CASSLTGETQYF
TRBV6-5	.	TRBD1	TRBJ1-4	TGTGCCAGCAGAGTGACAGGGGCTGGAGAAAAACTGTTTTTT	CASRVTGAGEKLFF
TRBV5-4	.	TRBD2	TRBJ2-3	TGTGCCAGCAGCTTGACCGGCGGGCGGGGGGGCCCGAATACGCAGTATTTT	CASSLTGGRGGPNTQYF
TRBV2	few	TRBD1	TRBJ1-2	TGTGCCAGCAGTGAGGGGACAGGGAAGATCGGCGGCTACACCTTC	CASSEGTGKIGGYTF
TRBV7-2	.	.	TRBJ2-6	TGTGCCAGCAGCCCATTCCCAGGGGCCGGGGCCAACGTCCTGACTTTC	CASSPFPGAGANVLTF
TRBV12-5	.	.	TRBJ1-1	TGTGCTAGTGGTCCGCGGGGGGATGAAGCTTTCTTT	CASGPRGDEAFF